Listed below are T cell receptor beta chains from one sample, sequenced in a study of CD8 T cells in Susac syndrome. MiXCR, run by TCRdb on the immunoSEQ multiplex PCR reads, gives a single entry per CDR3 protein. The repertoire holds approximately 190,000 distinct CDR3 sequences, with roughly nine tenths as singletons. The material sequenced was CD4+ T cells from PBMCs. These receptors were taken from a human donor with Susac syndrome. CDR3s leave out the opening cysteine and the closing phenylalanine or tryptophan. Not all rows give a size; the values are once, few, many and, for expanded clones, a class.

J: TRBJ1-2; size: -; V: TRBV7-2; CDR3: ASSRGPEGNYGYT
J: TRBJ1-1; size: -; V: TRBV7-9; CDR3: ASSLTTGNTEAF
J: TRBJ2-3; size: -; V: TRBV4-1; CDR3: ASSQVGTGTDTQY
J: TRBJ2-7; size: -; V: TRBV28; CDR3: ASSLQRTSPVSQY
J: TRBJ2-7; size: -; V: TRBV5-1; CDR3: ASSLGPGEEQY
J: TRBJ2-3; size: -; V: TRBV25-1; CDR3: ASSDPRSTDTQY
J: TRBJ1-5; size: -; V: TRBV5-5; CDR3: ASSLQGLGNQPQH
J: TRBJ2-3; size: -; V: TRBV20-1; CDR3: SAPTPASGRDDTQY
J: TRBJ2-5; size: -; V: TRBV9; CDR3: ASSVGSEETQY
J: TRBJ2-7; size: few; V: TRBV20-1; CDR3: SASGGGSSYEQY
J: TRBJ2-7; size: once; V: TRBV10-2; CDR3: ASSKGQALEQY
J: TRBJ2-1; size: -; V: TRBV6-1; CDR3: ASSRANLYNEQF
J: TRBJ1-1; size: -; V: TRBV6-1; CDR3: ASRSQGMAEAF
J: TRBJ2-7; size: few; V: TRBV28; CDR3: ASSLPGGYEQY
J: TRBJ2-5; size: -; V: TRBV5-1; CDR3: ASSVWSQETQY
J: TRBJ2-7; size: -; V: TRBV5-1; CDR3: ASKTSGTTYEQY
J: TRBJ2-5; size: -; V: TRBV20-1; CDR3: SASGLAANQETQY
J: TRBJ1-6; size: -; V: TRBV11-2; CDR3: ASSLDSTSYNSPLH
J: TRBJ1-6; size: -; V: TRBV27; CDR3: ASSLSSSSGYNSPLH
J: TRBJ2-7; size: -; V: TRBV20-1; CDR3: SASHRYEQY
J: TRBJ2-3; size: -; V: TRBV6-6; CDR3: ASSARTSGRVTQY
J: TRBJ1-1; size: -; V: TRBV5-1; CDR3: ASSFTGTGGSTEAF
J: TRBJ1-1; size: -; V: TRBV5-1; CDR3: ASSSQGRNTEAF
J: TRBJ2-7; size: -; V: TRBV7-2; CDR3: ASSQQRTAVEDEQY
J: TRBJ1-3; size: -; V: TRBV14; CDR3: ASSRGTVGNTIY
J: TRBJ2-7; size: -; V: TRBV7-2; CDR3: ASSPQGTPYEQY
J: TRBJ2-1; size: -; V: TRBV2; CDR3: ASRNRVIGNNEQF
J: TRBJ2-5; size: -; V: TRBV7-2; CDR3: ASSSITGGRETQY
J: TRBJ2-3; size: few; V: TRBV12-3/TRBV12-4; CDR3: ASSLSADTQY
J: TRBJ2-1; size: -; V: TRBV3-1; CDR3: ASSQDTRKSSYNEQF
J: TRBJ2-1; size: -; V: TRBV12-3/TRBV12-4; CDR3: ASCGGQAYNEQF
J: TRBJ2-5; size: -; V: TRBV15; CDR3: ATSRGLAGGKTQY
J: TRBJ1-4; size: -; V: TRBV1; CDR3: TSSHARRPRMGKLF
J: TRBJ1-2; size: -; V: TRBV20-1; CDR3: SARQSSYGYT
J: TRBJ2-3; size: -; V: TRBV20-1; CDR3: SAPQTSGGGDTQY
J: TRBJ2-7; size: -; V: TRBV7-9; CDR3: ASSLATSGFYEQY